This T cell receptor beta chain was sequenced in a study of T cells expressing NK-cell markers. CDR1 is LNHDA, CDR2 SQIVND, per germline (reference sequence). CDR3 length equals 11 residues. TCRdb reprocessed the 5' RACE reads; each CDR3 protein has one entry and no DNA is given. This repertoire includes approximately 170,000 distinct CDR3 sequences. Sequencing input: blood T cells: a sorted CD56 or NKG2C T cell subset, CD4+ or CD8+ T cells, or bulk PBMC T cells (not recorded which). The source of this sequence is a man aged 18-75 years in good health. This chain joins TRBV19 and TRBJ1-2; without DNA, the TCRdb call of TRBD1 cannot be checked. The CDR3 reads CASWNGGGYTF. The full variable domain, completed using reference TRBV19 and TRBJ1-2, is DGGITQSPKYLFRKEGQNVTLSCEQNLNHDAMYWYRQDPGQGLRLIYYSQIVNDFQKGDIAEGYSVSREKKESFPLTVTSAQKNPTAFYLCASWNGGGYTFGSGTRLTVV.